This TCR beta chain was found in a study of CXCR3-negative and CXCR3-positive naive CD8 T cells. Overall study findings and caveats: Higher TRB CDR3 hydrophobicity marked CXCR3-positive naive cells relative to CXCR3-negative naive cells. TRBV-TRBJ usage matched between naive CXCR3-negative and CXCR3-positive cells but not between memory cells.

5' RACE with UMI labels generated the TRB cDNA libraries. After re-calling the 5' RACE reads, TCRdb lists one entry per CDR3 protein, DNA absent. The listing records 40,000 to 50,000 distinct CDR3 sequences. The CDR3 is 13 residues long. A note on this clonotype: Its target is not known.

This TCR derives from a human donor in good health. Some clones in this sample may be carry-over from other donors' samples. The chain has TRBV12-3 or TRBV12-4 and TRBJ1-1. The specimen was naive CXCR3- CD8+ T cells from blood. Specified subset: CD45RO-CCR7+CD27+CD95- naive CD8+ T cells lacking CXCR3 (TNR3-). This CDR3 is CASSDPGNTEAFF.